This T cell receptor beta chain was recovered during a study of blood T cell repertoires in COVID-19. Looking at the study overall: Acute-phase and convalescent COVID-19 samples originated in the United States, Italy and Spain.

Data came from immunoSEQ multiplex PCR; TCRdb stores just in-frame clones and leaves some out. Here the sample spans some 150,000 clones, 75% to 90% being singletons. This CDR3 is 15 amino acids long. CDR1 is SGHRS, CDR2 YFSETQ, per germline. V lost 3 bases, J lost 3 bases, and 3 bases stayed unmatched. The sequence derives from an elderly woman with acute or convalescent COVID-19. Sequencing was carried out using peripheral blood. The V call is TRBV5-1, the J call TRBJ1-2; 12 nucleotides align to TRBD1. CDR3 loop: CASSWDRGLDYGYTF. DNA for the CDR3: TGCGCCAGCAGCTGGGACAGGGGGCTGGACTATGGCTACACCTTC.